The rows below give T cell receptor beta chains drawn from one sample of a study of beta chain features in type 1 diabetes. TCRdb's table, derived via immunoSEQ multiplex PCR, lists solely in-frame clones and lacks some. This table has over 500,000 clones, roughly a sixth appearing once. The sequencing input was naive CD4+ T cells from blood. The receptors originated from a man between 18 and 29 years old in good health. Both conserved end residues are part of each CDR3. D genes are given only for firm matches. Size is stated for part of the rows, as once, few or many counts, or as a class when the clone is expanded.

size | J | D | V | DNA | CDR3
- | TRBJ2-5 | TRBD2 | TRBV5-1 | TGCGCCAGCAGCTTGCCTAGCGGGGGGAATCAAGAGACCCAGTACTTC | CASSLPSGGNQETQYF
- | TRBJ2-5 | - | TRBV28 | TGTGCCAGCAGTTTGGCAGTGTTGGAAGAGACCCAGTACTTC | CASSLAVLEETQYF
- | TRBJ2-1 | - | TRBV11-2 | TGTGCCAGCAGCTCTAGTTCCAACAGGGTGGTCAATGAGCAGTTCTTC | CASSSSSNRVVNEQFF
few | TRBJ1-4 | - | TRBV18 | TGTGCCAGCTCACCACAGGGGTCGAATGAAAAACTGTTTTTT | CASSPQGSNEKLFF
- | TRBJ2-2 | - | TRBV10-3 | TGTGCCATCAGTGGCCAAGGGCCAAGGACCGGGGAGCTGTTTTTT | CAISGQGPRTGELFF
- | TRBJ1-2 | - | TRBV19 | TGTGCCAGTAGTATGCTGGACGGGGCAGGGTTCGGCTACACCTTC | CASSMLDGAGFGYTF
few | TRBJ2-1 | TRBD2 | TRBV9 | TGTGCCAGCAGCGTAGGCGGAGCGGGAGGTTACAATGAGCAGTTCTTC | CASSVGGAGGYNEQFF
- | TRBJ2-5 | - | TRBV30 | TGTGCCTGGAGTGTACTGTGGGGGGAGACCCAGTACTTC | CAWSVLWGETQYF
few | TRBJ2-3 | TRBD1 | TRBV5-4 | TGTGCCAGCAGCTTGGACCAGGGGGCAGATACGCAGTATTTT | CASSLDQGADTQYF
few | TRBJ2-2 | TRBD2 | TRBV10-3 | TGTGCCATCAGTGAACAGCGGGGCGACACCGGGGAGCTGTTTTTT | CAISEQRGDTGELFF
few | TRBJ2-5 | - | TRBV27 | TGTGCCAGCAGTAGAGCACGGGGGGCTTTGGAGACCCAGTACTTC | CASSRARGALETQYF
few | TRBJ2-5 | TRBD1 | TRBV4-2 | TGTGCCAGCAGCCATCCCAGGACAGGGAGAGAGACCCAGTACTTC | CASSHPRTGRETQYF
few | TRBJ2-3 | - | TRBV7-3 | TGTGCCAGCAGCTTTTTAGCGACCCGGGTGTATTTT | CASSFLATRVYF
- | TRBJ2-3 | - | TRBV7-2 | TGTGCCAGCAGCGTCCAGGGGCCAGATACGCAGTATTTT | CASSVQGPDTQYF
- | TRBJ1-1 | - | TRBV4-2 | TGTGCCAGCAGCCAAGACACAGGGAAACAAGCTTTCTTT | CASSQDTGKQAFF
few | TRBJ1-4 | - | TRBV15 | TGTGCCACCAGCAGAGATCCAGGAATTAGGGAAAAACTGTTTTTT | CATSRDPGIREKLFF
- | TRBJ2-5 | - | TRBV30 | TGTGCCTGGAGCCGACAGCTCCAAGAGACCCAGTACTTC | CAWSRQLQETQYF
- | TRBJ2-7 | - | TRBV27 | TGTGCCAGCAGTCCCCGACAGGCTACCTACGAGCAGTACTTC | CASSPRQATYEQYF
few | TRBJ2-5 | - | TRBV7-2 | TGTGCCAGCGGGGGCCCCCGCGGGGAGACCCAGTACTTC | CASGGPRGETQYF
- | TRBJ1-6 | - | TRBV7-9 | TGTGCCAGCAGCTTAGATGGGGTTTCACCCCTCCACTTT | CASSLDGVSPLHF
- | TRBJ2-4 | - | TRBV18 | TGTGCCAGCTCACCGGAACGCCCGTCTTGGCAAAACATTCAGTACTTC | CASSPERPSWQNIQYF
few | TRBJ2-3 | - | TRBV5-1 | TGCGCCAGCAGCCCCCCCTCCACAGATACGCAGTATTTT | CASSPPSTDTQYF
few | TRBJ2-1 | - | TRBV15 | TGTGCCACCAGCAGAGAATCGGCCCTTTCCTACAATGAGCAGTTCTTC | CATSRESALSYNEQFF
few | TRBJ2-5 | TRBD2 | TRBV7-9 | TGTGCCAGCAGCCGACTAGCGGGGCTGTACCAAGAGACCCAGTACTTC | CASSRLAGLYQETQYF
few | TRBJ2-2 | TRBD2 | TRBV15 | TGTGCCACCAGCAGGTACGCGGGGCGGCGGGGGACCGGGGAGCTGTTTTTT | CATSRYAGRRGTGELFF
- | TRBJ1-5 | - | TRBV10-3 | TGTGCCATCAGGGGTAGCAATCAGCCCCAGCATTTT | CAIRGSNQPQHF
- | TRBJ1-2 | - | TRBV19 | TGTGCCAGTAGTGACAGGCCCTATCGCTACACCTTC | CASSDRPYRYTF
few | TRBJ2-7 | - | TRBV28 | TGTGCCAGCAGTGGAACGTCTGACGAGCAGTACTTC | CASSGTSDEQYF
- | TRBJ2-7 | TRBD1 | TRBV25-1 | TGTGCCAGTTCCCGGGACAGTTCCCCCTACGAGCAGTACTTC | CASSRDSSPYEQYF
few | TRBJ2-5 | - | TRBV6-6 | TGTGCCAGCAGCGGAGGGAATTTGAAGACCCAGTACTTC | CASSGGNLKTQYF
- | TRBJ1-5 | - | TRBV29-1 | TGCAGCGTTGGGGGGCAGGGCGGCCAGCCCCAGCATTTT | CSVGGQGGQPQHF
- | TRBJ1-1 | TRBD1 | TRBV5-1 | TGCGCCAGCAGCCACCGGGACAGCCGTCCTTTAGAAGCTTTCTTT | CASSHRDSRPLEAFF
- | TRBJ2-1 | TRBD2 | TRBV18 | TGTGCCAGCTCACTACTAGCGGGAGTACGAAGGGAGCAGTTCTTC | CASSLLAGVRREQFF
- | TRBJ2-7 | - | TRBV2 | TGTGCCAGCAGTGATTCATACGAGCAGTACTTC | CASSDSYEQYF
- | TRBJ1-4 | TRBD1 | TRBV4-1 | TGCGCCAGCAGCCAGACTCCGGGACAGGGGGTTGAAAAACTGTTTTTT | CASSQTPGQGVEKLFF
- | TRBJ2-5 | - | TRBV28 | TGTGCCAGCGATACCGGAGAGACCCAGTACTTC | CASDTGETQYF
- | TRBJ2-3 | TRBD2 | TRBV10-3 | TGTGCCATCAGTATGGCTAGCGGGAGGGTAACAGATACGCAGTATTTT | CAISMASGRVTDTQYF
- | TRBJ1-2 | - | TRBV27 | TGTGCCAGCAGTTTGAAGTTAGGCTATGGCTACACCTTC | CASSLKLGYGYTF
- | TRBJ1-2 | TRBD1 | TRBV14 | TGTGCCAGCAGAGGGACAGGGGGTAGTGGCTACACCTTC | CASRGTGGSGYTF
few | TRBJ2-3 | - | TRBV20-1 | TGCAGTGCCGGAATCACAGATACGCAGTATTTT | CSAGITDTQYF
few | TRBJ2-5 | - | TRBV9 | TGTGCCAGCAGCGTGGGACCCCAAGAGACCCAGTACTTC | CASSVGPQETQYF
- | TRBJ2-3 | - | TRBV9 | TGTGCCAGCAGCGCCCAACTAAAACGGAACACAGATACGCAGTATTTT | CASSAQLKRNTDTQYF
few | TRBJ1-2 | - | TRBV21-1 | TGTGCCAGCAGCAAAGAGGACTGGTATGGCTACACCTTC | CASSKEDWYGYTF
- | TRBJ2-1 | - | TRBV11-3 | TGTGCCAGCAGCTTAGTTCTCTACAATGAGCAGTTCTTC | CASSLVLYNEQFF
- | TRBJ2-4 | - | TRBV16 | TGTGCCAGCAGACCGACAGATTACCTAGCCAAAAACATTCAGTACTTC | CASRPTDYLAKNIQYF
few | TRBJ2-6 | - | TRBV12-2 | TGTGCAAGTCGCTTAGTAGATGGCGGGACGCATAGCCAACTACTGTGCTCTGGGGCCAACGTCCTGACTTTC | CASRLVDGGTHSQLLCSGANVLTF
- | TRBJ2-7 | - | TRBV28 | TGTGCCAGCAGAAGTGGGACACCCCTCCCCTACGAGCAGTACTTC | CASRSGTPLPYEQYF
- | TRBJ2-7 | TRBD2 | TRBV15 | TGTGCCACCAGCAGGGCTGGGACTAGCGGGAACAACGAGCAGTACTTC | CATSRAGTSGNNEQYF
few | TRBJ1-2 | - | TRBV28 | TGTGCCAGCAGTTTGCGGACTATAACTGGCTACACCTTC | CASSLRTITGYTF
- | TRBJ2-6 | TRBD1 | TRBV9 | TGTGCCAGCAGCTTACAACCGGGACAGATCCTCTCTGGGGCCAACGTCCTGACTTTC | CASSLQPGQILSGANVLTF
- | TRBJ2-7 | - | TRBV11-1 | TGTGCCAGCAGCTTAGCGGGCTTCCCCCCCGACGAGCAGTACTTC | CASSLAGFPPDEQYF
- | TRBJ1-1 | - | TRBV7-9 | TGTGCCAGCAGCCCCATGTCAGTTACGAACACTGAAGCTTTCTTT | CASSPMSVTNTEAFF
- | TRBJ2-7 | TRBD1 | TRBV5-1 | TGCGCCAGCAGCTCTGGGACAGGGTCCTCCTACGAGCAGTACTTC | CASSSGTGSSYEQYF
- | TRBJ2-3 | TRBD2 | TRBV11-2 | TGTGCCAGCAGCTTATCCCGTTCAGCGGGAGGGTCAGATACGCAGTATTTT | CASSLSRSAGGSDTQYF
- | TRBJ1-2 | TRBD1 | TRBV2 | TGTGCCAGCAGTGAGGAGGGACAGGTGTATGGCTACACCTTC | CASSEEGQVYGYTF